Listed below are T cell receptor beta chains from one sample, sequenced in a study of regulatory T cells in long-lasting Graves disease. TCRdb re-called the multiplex PCR reads through MiXCR, storing one row per CDR3 protein. The sample consists of around 400,000 distinct CDR3 sequences, roughly a fifth of them appearing once. Sequencing used peripheral blood mononuclear cells (PBMCs), obtained when the disease was refractory, from a patient treated with antithyroid drugs. The receptors were sampled from a female donor with Graves disease. CDR3s include the opening cysteine and the closing phenylalanine or tryptophan. D genes are given only for firm matches. The listing skips clone size in some rows; elsewhere it reads once, few, many or a size class.

cdr3_length: 17; v_call: TRBV7-9; clone_size: .; j_call: TRBJ1-4; d_call: TRBD1; cdr3_aa: CASSPGQPAGFGEKLFF; cdr3_nt: TGTGCCAGCAGCCCGGGACAGCCGGCGGGGTTTGGAGAAAAACTGTTTTTT
cdr3_length: 13; v_call: TRBV6-2/TRBV6-3; clone_size: .; j_call: TRBJ1-2; d_call: TRBD1; cdr3_aa: CATQGALYYGYTF; cdr3_nt: TGTGCCACTCAGGGGGCTTTGTACTATGGCTACACCTTC
cdr3_length: 14; v_call: TRBV6-2/TRBV6-3; clone_size: many; j_call: TRBJ2-5; d_call: TRBD2; cdr3_aa: CASSRLAGVETQYF; cdr3_nt: TGTGCCAGCAGCAGGCTAGCGGGAGTAGAGACCCAGTACTTC
cdr3_length: 18; v_call: TRBV7-2; clone_size: few; j_call: TRBJ2-6; d_call: .; cdr3_aa: CASSLVKSMGVGANVLTF; cdr3_nt: TGTGCCAGCAGCTTAGTTAAATCAATGGGAGTTGGGGCCAACGTCCTGACTTTC
cdr3_length: 14; v_call: TRBV29-1; clone_size: .; j_call: TRBJ2-5; d_call: .; cdr3_aa: CSAGGGGDQETQYF; cdr3_nt: TGCAGCGCCGGAGGGGGAGGGGACCAAGAGACCCAGTACTTC
cdr3_length: 13; v_call: TRBV4-1; clone_size: .; j_call: TRBJ2-5; d_call: .; cdr3_aa: CASSHGPNKTQYF; cdr3_nt: TGCGCCAGTAGCCACGGACCCAACAAGACCCAGTACTTC
cdr3_length: 15; v_call: TRBV6-1; clone_size: few; j_call: TRBJ1-6; d_call: .; cdr3_aa: CASSERTADNSPLHF; cdr3_nt: TGTGCCAGCAGTGAAAGGACAGCCGATAATTCACCCCTCCACTTT
cdr3_length: 15; v_call: TRBV6-5; clone_size: few; j_call: TRBJ2-7; d_call: TRBD1; cdr3_aa: CASSYSGRDRKEQYF; cdr3_nt: TGTGCCAGCAGTTACTCAGGACGGGACAGAAAAGAGCAGTACTTC
cdr3_length: 15; v_call: TRBV28; clone_size: many; j_call: TRBJ1-2; d_call: .; cdr3_aa: CASSPGPSLVYGYTF; cdr3_nt: TGTGCCAGCAGTCCCGGGCCCTCGTTGGTCTATGGCTACACCTTC
cdr3_length: 15; v_call: TRBV19; clone_size: few; j_call: TRBJ2-5; d_call: .; cdr3_aa: CASSSRRGRVETQYF; cdr3_nt: TGTGCCAGTAGTTCCCGCAGGGGCCGAGTGGAGACCCAGTACTTC
cdr3_length: 17; v_call: TRBV19; clone_size: few; j_call: TRBJ2-7; d_call: TRBD2; cdr3_aa: CASSVSTSGNGGYEQYF; cdr3_nt: TGTGCCAGTAGCGTCTCGACTAGCGGGAATGGTGGTTACGAGCAGTACTTC
cdr3_length: 14; v_call: TRBV7-8; clone_size: few; j_call: TRBJ2-5; d_call: TRBD2; cdr3_aa: CASSFLAGPRNQYF; cdr3_nt: TGTGCCAGCAGCTTCCTAGCGGGACCAAGAAACCAGTACTTC
cdr3_length: 11; v_call: TRBV12-3/TRBV12-4; clone_size: .; j_call: TRBJ2-1; d_call: .; cdr3_aa: CASTAVNEQFF; cdr3_nt: TGTGCCAGCACCGCGGTGAATGAGCAGTTCTTC
cdr3_length: 14; v_call: TRBV6-2/TRBV6-3; clone_size: .; j_call: TRBJ2-5; d_call: TRBD1; cdr3_aa: CASSAHRGAKTQYF; cdr3_nt: TGTGCCAGCAGTGCTCACAGGGGCGCTAAGACCCAGTACTTC
cdr3_length: 13; v_call: TRBV6-1; clone_size: many; j_call: TRBJ1-2; d_call: .; cdr3_aa: CASSTQGMDGYTF; cdr3_nt: TGTGCCAGCAGTACCCAGGGTATGGATGGCTACACCTTC
cdr3_length: 14; v_call: TRBV5-1; clone_size: .; j_call: TRBJ2-1; d_call: TRBD1; cdr3_aa: CASSLPGQQYEQFF; cdr3_nt: TGCGCCAGCAGCCTACCGGGACAGCAGTATGAGCAGTTCTTC
cdr3_length: 15; v_call: TRBV6-5; clone_size: many; j_call: TRBJ2-7; d_call: TRBD2; cdr3_aa: CASSYSTSRPYEQYF; cdr3_nt: TGTGCCAGCAGTTACTCGACTAGCCGACCCTACGAGCAGTACTTC
cdr3_length: 13; v_call: TRBV20-1; clone_size: .; j_call: TRBJ2-7; d_call: .; cdr3_aa: CSARDLTGFEQYF; cdr3_nt: TGCAGTGCTAGAGATCTTACAGGGTTCGAGCAGTACTTC
cdr3_length: 14; v_call: TRBV6-1; clone_size: many; j_call: TRBJ2-5; d_call: .; cdr3_aa: CASSGGLSTETQYF; cdr3_nt: TGTGCCAGCAGTGGGGGACTCTCCACCGAGACCCAGTACTTC
cdr3_length: 14; v_call: TRBV7-9; clone_size: few; j_call: TRBJ1-5; d_call: .; cdr3_aa: CASSPVGNNQPQHF; cdr3_nt: TGTGCCAGCAGCCCTGTTGGTAACAATCAGCCCCAGCATTTT
cdr3_length: 12; v_call: TRBV28; clone_size: many; j_call: TRBJ1-2; d_call: .; cdr3_aa: CASAGANYGYTF; cdr3_nt: TGTGCCAGCGCGGGAGCTAACTATGGCTACACCTTC
cdr3_length: 16; v_call: TRBV28; clone_size: many; j_call: TRBJ1-1; d_call: TRBD1; cdr3_aa: CASSYALTGMNTEAFF; cdr3_nt: TGTGCCAGCAGTTATGCCTTGACAGGGATGAACACTGAAGCTTTCTTT
cdr3_length: 14; v_call: TRBV7-9; clone_size: .; j_call: TRBJ1-5; d_call: .; cdr3_aa: CASSLVGGNQPQHF; cdr3_nt: TGTGCCAGCAGCTTGGTGGGGGGCAATCAGCCCCAGCATTTT
cdr3_length: 15; v_call: TRBV2; clone_size: many; j_call: TRBJ1-1; d_call: .; cdr3_aa: CASSEDSGANTEAFF; cdr3_nt: TGTGCCAGCAGTGAAGACTCTGGGGCTAACACTGAAGCTTTCTTT